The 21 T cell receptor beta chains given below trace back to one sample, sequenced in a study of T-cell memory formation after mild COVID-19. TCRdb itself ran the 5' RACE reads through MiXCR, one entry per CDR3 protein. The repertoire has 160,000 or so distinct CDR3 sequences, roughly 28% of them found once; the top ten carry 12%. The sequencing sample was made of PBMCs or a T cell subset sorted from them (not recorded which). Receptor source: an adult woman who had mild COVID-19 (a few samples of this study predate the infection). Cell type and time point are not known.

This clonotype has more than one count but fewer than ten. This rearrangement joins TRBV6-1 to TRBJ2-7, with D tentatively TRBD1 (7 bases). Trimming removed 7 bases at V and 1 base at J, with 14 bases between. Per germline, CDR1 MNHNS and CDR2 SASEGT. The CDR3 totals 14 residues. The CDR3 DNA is TGTGCCAGCATGGAGGGGGCGCTTTCCTACGAGCAGTACTTC. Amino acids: CASMEGALSYEQYF.

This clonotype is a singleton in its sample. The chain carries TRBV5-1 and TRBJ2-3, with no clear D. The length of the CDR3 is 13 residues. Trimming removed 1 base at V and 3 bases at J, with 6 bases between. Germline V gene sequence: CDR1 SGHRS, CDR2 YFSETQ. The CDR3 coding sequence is TGCGCCAGCAGCTTGCCTACTACAGATACGCAGTATTTT. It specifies CASSLPTTDTQYF.

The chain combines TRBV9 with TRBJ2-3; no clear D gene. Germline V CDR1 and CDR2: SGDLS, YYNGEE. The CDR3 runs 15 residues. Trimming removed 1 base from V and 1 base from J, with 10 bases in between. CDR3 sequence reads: CASSVRPEGTDTQYF. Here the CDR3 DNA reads TGTGCCAGCAGCGTAAGACCAGAGGGCACAGATACGCAGTATTTT.

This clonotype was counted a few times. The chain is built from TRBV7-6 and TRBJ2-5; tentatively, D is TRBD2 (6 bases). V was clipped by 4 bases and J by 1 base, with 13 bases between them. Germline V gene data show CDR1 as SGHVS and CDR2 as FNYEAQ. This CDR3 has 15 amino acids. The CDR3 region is CASSSGLGGQETQYF. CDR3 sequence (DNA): TGTGCCAGCAGCTCGGGGTTGGGGGGCCAAGAGACCCAGTACTTC.

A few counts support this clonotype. CDR3 sequence: CAISGGADEQFF. The CDR3 DNA sequence: TGTGCCATCAGTGGGGGGGCTGATGAGCAGTTCTTC. The V and J genes are TRBV10-3 and TRBJ2-1; D possibly matches TRBD1 or TRBD2 (6 bases each). The V gene lost 4 bases and the J gene lost 8 bases, with 9 bases spanning the gap. Germline CDR1 is ENHRY and CDR2 is SYGVKD. The CDR3 length is 12 residues.

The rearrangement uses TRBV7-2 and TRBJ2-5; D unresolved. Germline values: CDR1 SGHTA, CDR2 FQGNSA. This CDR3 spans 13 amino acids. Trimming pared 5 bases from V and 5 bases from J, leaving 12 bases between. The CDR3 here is CASSLGFGETQYF. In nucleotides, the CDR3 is TGTGCCAGCAGCCTCGGATTCGGGGAGACCCAGTACTTC.

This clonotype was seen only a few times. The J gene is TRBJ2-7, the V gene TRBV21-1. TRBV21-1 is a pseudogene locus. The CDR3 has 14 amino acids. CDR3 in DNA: TGTGCCAGCAGCAAAGAAGGGAGCTCCTACGAGCAGTACTTC. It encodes CASSKEGSSYEQYF.

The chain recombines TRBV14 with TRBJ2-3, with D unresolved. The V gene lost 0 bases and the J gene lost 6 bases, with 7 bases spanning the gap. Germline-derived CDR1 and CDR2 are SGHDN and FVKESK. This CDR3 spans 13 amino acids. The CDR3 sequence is CASSQDRSDTQYF. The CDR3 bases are TGTGCCAGCAGCCAAGATAGGAGTGATACGCAGTATTTT.

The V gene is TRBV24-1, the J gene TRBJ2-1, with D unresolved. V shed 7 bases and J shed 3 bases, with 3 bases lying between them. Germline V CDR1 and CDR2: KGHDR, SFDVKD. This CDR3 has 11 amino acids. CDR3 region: CATSYYNEQFF. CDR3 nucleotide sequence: TGTGCCACCAGCTACTACAATGAGCAGTTCTTC.

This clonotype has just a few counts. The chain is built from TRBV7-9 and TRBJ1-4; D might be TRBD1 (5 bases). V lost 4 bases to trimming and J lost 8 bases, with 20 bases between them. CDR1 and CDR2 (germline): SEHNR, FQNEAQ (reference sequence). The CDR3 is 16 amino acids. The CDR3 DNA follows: TGTGCCAGCAGCTCCTCAGTGGGGGGGGACGGAGAAAAACTGTTTTTT. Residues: CASSSSVGGDGEKLFF.

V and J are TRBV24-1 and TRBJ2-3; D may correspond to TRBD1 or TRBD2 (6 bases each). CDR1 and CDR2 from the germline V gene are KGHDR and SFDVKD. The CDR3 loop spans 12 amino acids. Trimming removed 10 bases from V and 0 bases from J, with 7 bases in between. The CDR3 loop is CATGGSTDTQYF. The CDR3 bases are TGTGCCACAGGGGGGAGCACAGATACGCAGTATTTT.

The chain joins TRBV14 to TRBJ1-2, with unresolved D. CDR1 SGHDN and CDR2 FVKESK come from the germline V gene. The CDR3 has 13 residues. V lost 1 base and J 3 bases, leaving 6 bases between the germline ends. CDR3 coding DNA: TGTGCCAGCAGCCAAGTTTTGCACTATGGCTACACCTTC. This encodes CASSQVLHYGYTF.

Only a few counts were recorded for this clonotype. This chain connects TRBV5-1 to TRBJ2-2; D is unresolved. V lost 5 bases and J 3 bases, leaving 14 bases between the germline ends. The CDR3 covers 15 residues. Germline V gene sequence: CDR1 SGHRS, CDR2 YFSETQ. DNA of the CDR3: TGCGCCAGCAGGCGCATCGGGTTTGACACCGGGGAGCTGTTTTTT. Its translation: CASRRIGFDTGELFF. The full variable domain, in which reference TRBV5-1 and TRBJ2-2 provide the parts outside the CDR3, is KAGVTQTPRYLIKTRGQQVTLSCSPISGHRSVSWYQQTPGQGLQFLFEYFSETQRNKGNFPGRFSGRQFSNSRSEMNVSTLELGDSALYLCASRRIGFDTGELFFGEGSRLTVL.

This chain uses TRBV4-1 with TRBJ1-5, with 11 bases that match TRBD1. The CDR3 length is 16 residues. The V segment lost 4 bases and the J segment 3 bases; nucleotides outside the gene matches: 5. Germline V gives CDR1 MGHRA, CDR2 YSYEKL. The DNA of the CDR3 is TGCGCCAGCAGCCCCTCGGGACAGGGGGTCAATCAGCCCCAGCATTTT. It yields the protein CASSPSGQGVNQPQHF.

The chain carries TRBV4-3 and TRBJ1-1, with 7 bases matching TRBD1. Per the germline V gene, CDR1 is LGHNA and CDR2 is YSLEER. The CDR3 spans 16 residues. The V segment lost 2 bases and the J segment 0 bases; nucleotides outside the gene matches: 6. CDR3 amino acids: CASSQHGGQLNTEAFF. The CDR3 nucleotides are TGCGCCAGCAGCCAACACGGGGGACAGTTGAACACTGAAGCTTTCTTT.

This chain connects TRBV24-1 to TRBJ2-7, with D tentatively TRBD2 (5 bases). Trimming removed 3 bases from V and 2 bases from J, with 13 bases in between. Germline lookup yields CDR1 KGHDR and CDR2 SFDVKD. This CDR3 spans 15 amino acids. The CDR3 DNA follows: TGTGCCACCAGTGATCCAATGACCGGGACCTACGAGCAGTACTTC. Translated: CATSDPMTGTYEQYF.

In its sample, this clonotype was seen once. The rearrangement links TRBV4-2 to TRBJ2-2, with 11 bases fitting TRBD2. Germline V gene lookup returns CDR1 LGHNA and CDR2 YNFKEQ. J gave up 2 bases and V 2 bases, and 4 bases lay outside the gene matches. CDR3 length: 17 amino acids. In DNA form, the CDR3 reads TGTGCCAGCAGCCAACGCGGGACTAGCGGTAACACCGGGGAGCTGTTTTTT. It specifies CASSQRGTSGNTGELFF.

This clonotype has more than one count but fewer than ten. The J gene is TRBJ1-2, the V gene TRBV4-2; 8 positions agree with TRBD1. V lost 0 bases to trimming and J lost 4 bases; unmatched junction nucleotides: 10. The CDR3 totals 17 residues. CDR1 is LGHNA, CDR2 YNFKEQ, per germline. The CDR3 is CASSQEWAGGHSYGYTF. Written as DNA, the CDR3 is TGTGCCAGCAGCCAAGAATGGGCAGGGGGCCACTCCTATGGCTACACCTTC.

CDR3 in DNA: TGCGCCAGCAGATCGGGACTAGCGGGTGAAGAGACCCAGTACTTC. Amino acids: CASRSGLAGEETQYF. This chain joins TRBV5-1 and TRBJ2-5; 12 bases are shared with TRBD2. CDR1 is SGHRS, CDR2 YFSETQ, per germline. V shed 5 bases, J shed 3 bases, and the junction held 5 bases outside the gene matches. The CDR3 totals 15 residues.

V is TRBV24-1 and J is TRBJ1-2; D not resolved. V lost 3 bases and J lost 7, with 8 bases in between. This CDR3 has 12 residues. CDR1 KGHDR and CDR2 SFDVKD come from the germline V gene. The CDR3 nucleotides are TGTGCCACCAGTGATGAAAGGTTTGGCTACACCTTC. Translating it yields CATSDERFGYTF.

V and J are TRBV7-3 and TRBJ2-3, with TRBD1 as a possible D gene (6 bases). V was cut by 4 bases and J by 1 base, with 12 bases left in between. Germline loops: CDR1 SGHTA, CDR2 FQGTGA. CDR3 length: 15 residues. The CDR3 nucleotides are TGTGCCAGCAGCTCCCGACAGGCGCGCACAGATACGCAGTATTTT. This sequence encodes CASSSRQARTDTQYF.